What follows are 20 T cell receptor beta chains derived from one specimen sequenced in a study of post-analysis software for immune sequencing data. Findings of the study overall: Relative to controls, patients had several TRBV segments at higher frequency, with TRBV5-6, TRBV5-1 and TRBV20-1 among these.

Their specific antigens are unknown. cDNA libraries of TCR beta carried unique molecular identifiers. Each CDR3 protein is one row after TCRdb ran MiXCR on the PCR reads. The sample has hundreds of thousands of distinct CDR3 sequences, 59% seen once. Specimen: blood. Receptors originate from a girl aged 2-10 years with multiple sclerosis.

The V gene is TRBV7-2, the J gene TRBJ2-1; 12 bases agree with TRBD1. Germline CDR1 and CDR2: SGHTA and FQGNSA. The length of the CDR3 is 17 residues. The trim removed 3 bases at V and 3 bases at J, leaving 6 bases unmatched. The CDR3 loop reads CASSLGQGAVIYNEQFF. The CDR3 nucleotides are TGTGCCAGCAGCTTGGGACAGGGGGCTGTAATCTACAATGAGCAGTTCTTC.

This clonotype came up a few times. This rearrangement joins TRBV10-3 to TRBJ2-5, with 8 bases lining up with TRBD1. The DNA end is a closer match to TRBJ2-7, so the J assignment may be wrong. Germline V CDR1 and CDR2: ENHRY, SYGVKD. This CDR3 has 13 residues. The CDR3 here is CAISGQDTYEQYF. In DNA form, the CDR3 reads TGTGCCATTTCGGGACAGGATACCTACGAGCAGTACTTC.

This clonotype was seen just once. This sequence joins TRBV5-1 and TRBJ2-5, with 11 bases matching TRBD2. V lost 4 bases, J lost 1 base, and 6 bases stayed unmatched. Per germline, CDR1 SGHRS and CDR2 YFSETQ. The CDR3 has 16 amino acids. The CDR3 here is CASSRSTSGAQETQYF. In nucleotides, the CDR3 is TGCGCCAGCAGCCGTTCGACTAGCGGGGCCCAAGAGACCCAGTACTTC.

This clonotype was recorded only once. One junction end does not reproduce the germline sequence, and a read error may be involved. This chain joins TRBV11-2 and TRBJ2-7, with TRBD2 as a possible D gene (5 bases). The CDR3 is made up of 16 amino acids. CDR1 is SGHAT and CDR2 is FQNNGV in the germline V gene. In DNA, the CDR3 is TGTGCCGGCAGCTTAGAAGGGAGCGGATACTCCTACGAGCAGTACTTC. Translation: CAGSLEGSGYSYEQYF.

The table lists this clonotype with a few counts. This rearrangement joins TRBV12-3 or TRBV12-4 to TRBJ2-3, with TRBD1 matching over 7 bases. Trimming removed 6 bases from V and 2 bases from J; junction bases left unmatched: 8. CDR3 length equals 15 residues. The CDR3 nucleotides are TGTGCCAGCAGCAACCCGGGACAGATCACAGATACGCAGTATTTT. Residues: CASSNPGQITDTQYF.

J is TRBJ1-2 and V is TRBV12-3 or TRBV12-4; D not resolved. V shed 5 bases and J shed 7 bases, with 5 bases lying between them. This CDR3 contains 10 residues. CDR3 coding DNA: TGTGCCAGCAGTATGAGTGGCTACACCTTC. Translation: CASSMSGYTF.

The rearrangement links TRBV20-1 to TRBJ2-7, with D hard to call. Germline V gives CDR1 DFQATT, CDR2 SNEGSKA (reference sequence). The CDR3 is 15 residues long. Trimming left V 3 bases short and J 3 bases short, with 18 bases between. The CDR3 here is CSASARRPKVYEQYF. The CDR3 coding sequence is TGCAGTGCTAGCGCTCGCAGACCGAAAGTCTACGAGCAGTACTTC.

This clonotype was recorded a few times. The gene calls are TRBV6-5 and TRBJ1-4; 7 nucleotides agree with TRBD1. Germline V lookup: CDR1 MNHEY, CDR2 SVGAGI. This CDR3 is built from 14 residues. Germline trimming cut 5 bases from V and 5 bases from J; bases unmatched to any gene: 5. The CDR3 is CASSTGQKNEKLFF. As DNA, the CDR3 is TGTGCCAGCAGTACGGGACAGAAAAATGAAAAACTGTTTTTT.

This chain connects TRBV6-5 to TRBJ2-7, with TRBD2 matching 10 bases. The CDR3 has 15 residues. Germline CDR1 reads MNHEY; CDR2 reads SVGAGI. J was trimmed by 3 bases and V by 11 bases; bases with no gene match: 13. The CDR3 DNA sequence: TGTGCCTCCTCGACCCATAGCGGGAGGCACTACGAGCAGTACTTC. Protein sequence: CASSTHSGRHYEQYF.

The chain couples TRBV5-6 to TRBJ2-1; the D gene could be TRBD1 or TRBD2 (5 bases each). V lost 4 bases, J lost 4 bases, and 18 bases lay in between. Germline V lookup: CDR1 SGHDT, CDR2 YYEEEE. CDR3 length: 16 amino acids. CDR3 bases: TGTGCCAGCAGCCCCGTCGGGACCCCGGATTACAATGAGCAGTTCTTC. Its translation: CASSPVGTPDYNEQFF.

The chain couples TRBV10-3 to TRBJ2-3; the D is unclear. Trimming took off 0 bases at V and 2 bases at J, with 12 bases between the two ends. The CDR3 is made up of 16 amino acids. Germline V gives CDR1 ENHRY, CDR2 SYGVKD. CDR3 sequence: CAISESDSTHTDTQYF. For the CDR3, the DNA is TGTGCCATCAGTGAGTCAGACTCGACACACACAGATACGCAGTATTTT.

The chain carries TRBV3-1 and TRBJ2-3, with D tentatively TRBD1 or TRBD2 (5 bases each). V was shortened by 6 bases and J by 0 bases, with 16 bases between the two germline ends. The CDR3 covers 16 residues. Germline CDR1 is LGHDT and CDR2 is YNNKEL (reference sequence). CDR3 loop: CASRAESWDSTDTQYF. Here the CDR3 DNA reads TGTGCCAGCAGAGCCGAATCATGGGACAGCACAGATACGCAGTATTTT.

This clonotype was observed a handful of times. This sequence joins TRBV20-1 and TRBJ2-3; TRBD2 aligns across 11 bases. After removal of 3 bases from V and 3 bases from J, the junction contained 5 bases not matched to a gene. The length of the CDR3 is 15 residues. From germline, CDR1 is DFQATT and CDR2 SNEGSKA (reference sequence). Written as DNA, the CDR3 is TGCAGTGCTAGTGGGCTAGCGGGGGGTACAGATACGCAGTATTTT. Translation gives CSASGLAGGTDTQYF.

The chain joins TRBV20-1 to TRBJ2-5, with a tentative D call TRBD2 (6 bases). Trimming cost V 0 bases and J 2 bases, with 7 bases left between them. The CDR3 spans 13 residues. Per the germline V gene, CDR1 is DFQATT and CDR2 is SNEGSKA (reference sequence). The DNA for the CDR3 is TGCAGTGCTAGAGATGCGGGGCAAGAGACCCAGTACTTC. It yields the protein CSARDAGQETQYF.

The CDR3 DNA is TGTGCCAGCAGCGCTACCTCCGGTGGGTCCCCTTACAATGAGCAGTTCTTC. It is translated as CASSATSGGSPYNEQFF. V gene TRBV9 combines with J gene TRBJ2-1; D unresolved. The CDR3 loop spans 17 amino acids. V gave up 3 bases and J gave up 4 bases, with 20 bases separating them. Germline V lookup: CDR1 SGDLS, CDR2 YYNGEE. Full variable domain (rest looked up from reference TRBV9 and TRBJ2-1): DSGVTQTPKHLITATGQRVTLRCSPRSGDLSVYWYQQSLDQGLQFLIQYYNGEERAKGNILERFSAQQFPDLHSELNLSSLELGDSALYFCASSATSGGSPYNEQFFGPGTRLTVL.

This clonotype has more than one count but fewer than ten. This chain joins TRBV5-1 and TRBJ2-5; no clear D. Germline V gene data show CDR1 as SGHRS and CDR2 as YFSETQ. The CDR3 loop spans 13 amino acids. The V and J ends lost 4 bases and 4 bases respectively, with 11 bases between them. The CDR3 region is CASSPLVGETQYF. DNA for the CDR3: TGCGCCAGCAGCCCGCTGGTGGGAGAGACCCAGTACTTC.

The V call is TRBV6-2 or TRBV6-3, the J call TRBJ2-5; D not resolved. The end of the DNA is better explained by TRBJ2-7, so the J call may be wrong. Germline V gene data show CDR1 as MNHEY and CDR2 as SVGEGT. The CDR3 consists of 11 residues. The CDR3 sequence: CASSYQSEQYF. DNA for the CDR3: TGTGCCAGCAGTTATCAATCCGAGCAGTACTTC.

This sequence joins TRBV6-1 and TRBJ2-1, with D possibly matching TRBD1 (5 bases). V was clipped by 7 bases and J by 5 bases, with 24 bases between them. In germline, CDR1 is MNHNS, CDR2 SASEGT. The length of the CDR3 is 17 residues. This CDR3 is CASTNGQGPLSHNEQFF. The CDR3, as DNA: TGTGCCAGCACCAACGGGCAGGGTCCGTTATCTCACAATGAGCAGTTCTTC.

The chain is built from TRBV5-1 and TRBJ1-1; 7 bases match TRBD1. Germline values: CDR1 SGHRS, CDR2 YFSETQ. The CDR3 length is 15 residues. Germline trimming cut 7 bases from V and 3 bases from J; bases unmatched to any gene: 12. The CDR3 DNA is TGCGCCAGCCGCGAGGGGGACAGTCGCTACACTGAAGCTTTCTTT. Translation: CASREGDSRYTEAFF.

For the CDR3, the DNA is TGTGCCAGCAGCTTCGACACTACCTACAATGAGCAGTTCTTC. This translates into CASSFDTTYNEQFF. J is TRBJ2-1 and V is TRBV7-2; D gene uncertain. This CDR3 is 14 amino acids long. V lost 3 bases and J lost 2, with 8 bases in between. Germline CDR1 SGHTA, CDR2 FQGNSA.